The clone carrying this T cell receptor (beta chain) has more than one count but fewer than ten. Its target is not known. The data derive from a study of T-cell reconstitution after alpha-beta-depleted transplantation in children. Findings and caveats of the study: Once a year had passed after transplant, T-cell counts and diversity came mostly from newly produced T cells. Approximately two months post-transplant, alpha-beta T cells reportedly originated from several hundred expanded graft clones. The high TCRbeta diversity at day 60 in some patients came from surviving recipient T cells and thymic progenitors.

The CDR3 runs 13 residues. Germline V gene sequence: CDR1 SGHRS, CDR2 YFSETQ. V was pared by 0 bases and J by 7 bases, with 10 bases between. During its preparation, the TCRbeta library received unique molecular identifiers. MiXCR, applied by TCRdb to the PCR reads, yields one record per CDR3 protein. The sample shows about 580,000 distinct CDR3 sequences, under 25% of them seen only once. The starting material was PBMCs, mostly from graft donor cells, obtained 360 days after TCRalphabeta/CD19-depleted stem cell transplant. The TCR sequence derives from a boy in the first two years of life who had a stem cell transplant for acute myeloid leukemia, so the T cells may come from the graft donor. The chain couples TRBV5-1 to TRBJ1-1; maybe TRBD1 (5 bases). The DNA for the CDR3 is TGCGCCAGCAGCTTGGGGGACCTACTTGAAGCTTTCTTT. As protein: CASSLGDLLEAFF.